One and the same sample provided the 18 T cell receptor beta chains below, sequenced in a study of blood T cell repertoires in COVID-19. Sequenced by immunoSEQ multiplex PCR; TCRdb stores in-frame clones only, minus some. The table has roughly 300,000 clones, about 83% seen once. Sequenced sample: peripheral blood. The receptors come from a woman aged 45 to 65 with acute or convalescent COVID-19.

CDR3 region: CASSGTGLAGGESYNEQFF. CDR3 coding DNA: TGTGCCAGCAGCGGCACGGGACTAGCGGGAGGAGAATCATACAATGAGCAGTTCTTC. The chain recombines TRBV7-3 with TRBJ2-1; TRBD2 aligns across 15 bases. J was trimmed by 4 bases and V by 5 bases; bases with no gene match: 12. The CDR3 consists of 19 residues. The germline gives CDR1 SGHTA, CDR2 FQGTGA.

In its sample, this clone was seen once. As DNA, the CDR3 is TGTGCCAGCAGAACACGGGGAGCGGGCACAGATACGCAGTATTTT. Translation gives CASRTRGAGTDTQYF. V and J are TRBV6-5 and TRBJ2-3; weak D call: TRBD2 (5 bases). The CDR3 totals 15 residues. CDR1 and CDR2 from the germline V gene are MNHEY and SVGAGI. Trimming took off 6 bases at V and 1 base at J, with 14 bases between the two ends.

In its sample, this clone was seen once. This chain links TRBV5-1 with TRBJ2-7; TRBD2 might be the D (6 bases). This CDR3 comprises 14 residues. V dropped 2 bases and J dropped 2 bases, with 11 bases sitting between them. Germline values: CDR1 SGHRS, CDR2 YFSETQ. The CDR3 DNA reads TGCGCCAGCAGCTTAGGCGGGACCACCTACGAGCAGTACTTC. This sequence encodes CASSLGGTTYEQYF.

The chain carries TRBV28 and TRBJ2-1; 11 nucleotides align to TRBD2. With 6 bases clipped from V and 3 bases from J, the junction kept 7 bases outside the gene matches. The CDR3 has 16 residues. Germline loops: CDR1 MDHEN, CDR2 SYDVKM. The CDR3 nucleotides read TGTGCCAGCAGCTTAGCGGGAGGGAAAGACTACAATGAGCAGTTCTTC. Translating gives CASSLAGGKDYNEQFF.

The chain employs TRBV18 and TRBJ1-5; D remains ambiguous. Per germline, CDR1 KGHSH and CDR2 LQKENI. V shed 5 bases and J shed 0 bases, with 5 bases lying between them. CDR3 length: 13 residues. The CDR3 coding sequence is TGTGCCAGCTCAATCAATAGCAATCAGCCCCAGCATTTT. Its protein is CASSINSNQPQHF.

In this sample, this clone turned up a few times. V is TRBV28 and J is TRBJ1-6; D is undetermined. The CDR3 has 16 amino acids. The ends were cut back, 4 bases at V and 7 bases at J, with 17 bases in the middle. In germline, CDR1 is MDHEN, CDR2 SYDVKM. The CDR3 here is CASSSPGRLGNSPLHF. The CDR3 bases are TGTGCCAGCAGTTCCCCCGGGAGGCTGGGAAATTCACCCCTCCACTTT.

The gene calls are TRBV18 and TRBJ1-2; D possibly corresponds to TRBD1 (6 bases). V lost 6 bases to trimming and J lost 4 bases, with 15 bases between them. The CDR3 is 14 amino acids. Germline CDR1 KGHSH, CDR2 LQKENI. The CDR3 here is CASSSGGQVYGYTF. The CDR3 region has the DNA TGTGCCAGCTCGTCGGGGGGGCAGGTCTATGGCTACACCTTC.

The chain has TRBV19 and TRBJ1-5; D uncertain. There are 16 residues in the CDR3. CDR1 is LNHDA and CDR2 is SQIVND in the germline V gene (reference sequence). Trimming cost V 2 bases and J 0 bases, with 11 bases left between them. The CDR3 here is CASSISGGYSNQPQHF. DNA of the CDR3: TGTGCCAGTAGTATATCAGGAGGATATAGCAATCAGCCCCAGCATTTT. Full variable domain (rest looked up from reference TRBV19 and TRBJ1-5): DGGITQSPKYLFRKEGQNVTLSCEQNLNHDAMYWYRQDPGQGLRLIYYSQIVNDFQKGDIAEGYSVSREKKESFPLTVTSAQKNPTAFYLCASSISGGYSNQPQHFGDGTRLSIL.

The table lists this clone with a count of one. The chain is built from TRBV27 and TRBJ2-6; TRBD1 matches at 7 bases. Looked up from germline, CDR1 is MNHEY and CDR2 is SMNVEV (reference sequence). Unmatched junction bases numbered 10, after V lost 2 bases and J lost 0 bases. The CDR3 spans 19 residues. The CDR3 region is CASSLIGDRDLSGANVLTF. The CDR3 DNA sequence: TGTGCCAGCAGTTTAATCGGGGACAGAGACCTCTCTGGGGCCAACGTCCTGACTTTC. Filled out from reference TRBV27 and TRBJ2-6, the complete variable domain reads EAQVTQNPRYLITVTGKKLTVTCSQNMNHEYMSWYRQDPGLGLRQIYYSMNVEVTDKGDVPEGYKVSRKEKRNFPLILESPSPNQTSLYFCASSLIGDRDLSGANVLTFGAGSRLTVL.

On this clone: Other DNA variants within this sample encode the same CDR3. This chain joins TRBV29-1 and TRBJ1-4, with TRBD1 identical over 8 bases. Germline assignment: CDR1 SQVTM and CDR2 ANQGSEA. V lost 5 bases, J lost 3 bases, and 5 bases stayed unmatched. There are 14 residues in the CDR3. CDR3 sequence: CSVLGTGANEKLFF. Here the CDR3 DNA reads TGCAGCGTTTTAGGGACAGGAGCTAATGAAAAACTGTTTTTT.

The chain has TRBV27 and TRBJ1-5; D might be TRBD1 (6 bases). The CDR3 is 15 residues long. Germline CDR1 reads MNHEY; CDR2 reads SMNVEV (reference sequence). Trimming removed 4 bases from V and 5 bases from J, with 15 bases in between. The chain's CDR3 is CASSWSGQGHQPQHF. The CDR3 nucleotides are TGTGCCAGCAGTTGGTCGGGACAAGGGCATCAGCCCCAGCATTTT.

The rearrangement links TRBV28 to TRBJ1-2, with TRBD1 as a possible D gene (6 bases). Germline values: CDR1 MDHEN, CDR2 SYDVKM. The CDR3 is 15 residues long. V was shortened by 3 bases and J by 8 bases, with 19 bases between the two germline ends. The CDR3 nucleotides read TGTGCCAGCAGTTTCTCGACACAGGGTCGCGGAGGCTACACCTTC. This encodes CASSFSTQGRGGYTF.

J is TRBJ2-1 and V is TRBV7-3; TRBD2 matches at 9 bases. Losses at the gene ends were 6 bases for V and 4 bases for J; bases not matched to a gene: 7. The germline V gene encodes CDR1 SGHTA and CDR2 FQGTGA. The CDR3 loop spans 15 amino acids. The CDR3 DNA sequence: TGTGCCAGCAGTCCCGGGACTAGCATATACAATGAGCAGTTCTTC. Translated: CASSPGTSIYNEQFF.

The rearrangement uses TRBV7-9 and TRBJ1-5; D not resolved. This CDR3 spans 14 amino acids. Germline V CDR1 and CDR2: SEHNR, FQNEAQ (reference sequence). V was clipped by 5 bases and J by 10 bases, with 18 bases between them. The CDR3 region has the DNA TGTGCCAGCAGCCCGGACTTTCAGAATTATCCCCAGCATTTT. It specifies CASSPDFQNYPQHF.

V usage is TRBV6-6 and J usage is TRBJ1-4; D may be TRBD1 (5 bases). Germline V CDR1 and CDR2: MNHNY, SVGAGI (reference sequence). V shed 6 bases and J shed 0 bases, with 8 bases lying between them. This CDR3 contains 14 residues. The CDR3 sequence is CASSSGPTNEKLFF. CDR3 nucleotides: TGTGCCAGCAGCTCAGGGCCAACTAATGAAAAACTGTTTTTT.

The J gene is TRBJ2-1, the V gene TRBV24-1, with 10 bases matching TRBD1. Looked up from germline, CDR1 is KGHDR and CDR2 is SFDVKD. This CDR3 region has 14 residues. With V trimmed by 7 bases and J by 2 bases, 1 base remained unmatched. CDR3 sequence reads: CATRDRGAYNEQFF. The CDR3 DNA reads TGTGCCACCAGGGACAGGGGGGCCTACAATGAGCAGTTCTTC.

This chain connects TRBV9 to TRBJ2-1; the match to TRBD1 covers 8 bases. With 5 bases clipped from V and 7 bases from J, the junction kept 17 bases outside the gene matches. CDR1 and CDR2 (germline): SGDLS, YYNGEE. This CDR3 is 17 amino acids long. The CDR3 is CASRPTGGPTWGNEQFF. In DNA, the CDR3 is TGTGCCAGCAGACCCACAGGGGGGCCCACCTGGGGGAATGAGCAGTTCTTC.

The chain joins TRBV19 to TRBJ2-2, with 9 bases identical to TRBD1. Looked up from germline, CDR1 is LNHDA and CDR2 is SQIVND (reference sequence). CDR3 size: 16 residues. The J segment lost 4 bases and the V segment lost 6 bases, leaving 9 bases of the junction unmatched. CDR3 protein: CASRGRTGDGTGELFF. The DNA for the CDR3 is TGTGCCAGTAGGGGGAGGACAGGGGATGGCACCGGGGAGCTGTTTTTT.